This T cell receptor beta chain was documented in a study of blood T cell repertoires in COVID-19. Study at large: From the United States, Italy and Spain came samples of acute and convalescent COVID-19. The analysed material was cDNA or gDNA that came from T cells, B-cell-depleted T cells, or PBMCs.

This clone has only one observation. The CDR3 extends over 15 amino acids. Trimming cost V 5 bases and J 4 bases; bases outside gene matches: 7. Germline CDR1 SGHAT, CDR2 FQNNGV. Original processing notes: Reference gene primers were amplified, and this amplification served to estimate nucleated cell counts. This table comes from immunoSEQ multiplex PCR, and its TCRdb copy is limited to in-frame clones, with some not included. V and J calls plus clone size are reproduced from that table; the DNA served to infer D and trimming. The sample lists under 200,000 clones, roughly 78% seen once, with about 7.8% in the top ten. Seattle's enrolled individuals joined amid active infection and were then monitored longitudinally.

V gene TRBV11-2 combines with J gene TRBJ1-4, with 7 bases aligning to TRBD1. The sequencing input was peripheral blood. This clonotype was obtained from a woman aged 55-69 years with COVID-19, enrolled during active disease. The CDR3 protein is CASSPRTGLNEKLFF. The CDR3 bases are TGTGCCAGCAGCCCCCGGACAGGTCTTAATGAAAAACTGTTTTTT.